Below are 11 T cell receptor beta chains sequenced from a single sample in a study of blood T cell repertoires in COVID-19. Some clones are missing from TCRdb's copy, which holds only in-frame ones; the method was immunoSEQ multiplex PCR. Here the sample spans a few hundred thousand clones, roughly 87% being singletons. The sequenced material came from PBMCs or T cells enriched from blood (not recorded which). These receptors were collected from a woman aged 25-40 years who had recovered from COVID-19.

The chain carries TRBV10-3 and TRBJ2-2; 7 bases align to TRBD2. The CDR3 consists of 16 residues. The germline CDR1 and CDR2 sequences are ENHRY and SYGVKD. The V segment lost 0 bases and the J segment 6 bases; nucleotides outside the gene matches: 7. The CDR3, as DNA: TGTGCCATCAGTGAGTCGGATAAGCGGGGATCCGGGGAGCTGTTTTTT. This translates into CAISESDKRGSGELFF.

This CDR3 is CSVESRTKETQYF. In DNA form, the CDR3 reads TGCAGCGTTGAATCCCGGACTAAAGAGACCCAGTACTTC. The V call is TRBV29-1, the J call TRBJ2-5; D is possibly TRBD2 (6 bases). The germline V gene has CDR1 SQVTM and CDR2 ANQGSEA. This CDR3 comprises 13 residues. Trimming stripped 2 bases from V and 3 bases from J, with 10 bases between.

A single count supports this clone. V usage is TRBV21-1 and J usage is TRBJ2-1; the DNA was not used to check the table's D call, TRBD2. TRBV21-1 has pseudogene status. The CDR3 sequence is 18 residues long. The CDR3 spells CASSKVPSGRVSDNEQFF. For the CDR3, the DNA is TGTGCCAGCAGCAAGGTCCCTAGCGGGAGGGTAAGCGACAATGAGCAGTTCTTC.

This clone turned up a few times. The genes are TRBV18 and TRBJ1-2, with TRBD1 identical over 7 bases. CDR3 length: 14 amino acids. The germline V gene has CDR1 KGHSH and CDR2 LQKENI. The V and J ends lost 3 bases and 4 bases, in that order; junction bases with no gene match: 5. The CDR3 DNA reads as TGTGCCAGCTCACCGGGGACAGAGAGCTATGGCTACACCTTC. This codes for CASSPGTESYGYTF.

Only one count was recorded for this clone. CDR3 coding DNA: TGTGCCAGCAGTGATGGGAGGAACTATGGCTACACCTTC. This translates into CASSDGRNYGYTF. The chain uses TRBV2 and TRBJ1-2; D remains unclear. The CDR3 consists of 13 residues. Trimming shortened V by 3 bases and J by 2 bases, and 7 bases separated the two germline ends. The germline V gene has CDR1 SNHLY and CDR2 FYNNEI.

The chain combines TRBV13 with TRBJ2-3; 8 bases are a match to TRBD2. This CDR3 is built from 16 residues. Germline trimming cut 1 base from V and 1 base from J; bases unmatched to any gene: 4. Per the germline V gene, CDR1 is PRHDT and CDR2 is FYEKMQ (reference sequence). CDR3 sequence reads: CASSLVAGGRTDTQYF. CDR3 DNA: TGTGCCAGCAGCTTAGTCGCGGGGGGACGCACAGATACGCAGTATTTT.

The chain has TRBV4-1 and TRBJ2-7; unclear D gene. The CDR3 is made up of 13 amino acids. The germline CDR1 and CDR2 sequences are MGHRA and YSYEKL. Trimming removed 0 bases from V and 6 bases from J, with 9 bases in between. The CDR3 here is CASSQEGNAEQYF. The DNA of the CDR3 is TGCGCCAGCAGCCAAGAGGGCAACGCCGAGCAGTACTTC.

The V call is TRBV29-1, the J call TRBJ2-5; tentative D call: TRBD1 (6 bases). The germline V and J ends were trimmed by 1 base and 2 bases, with 17 bases remaining between them. CDR3 length: 16 amino acids. Germline CDR1 and CDR2: SQVTM and ANQGSEA. DNA for the CDR3: TGCAGCGTTGAAGGGCGGACAGACCACCAACAAGAGACCCAGTACTTC. It codes for CSVEGRTDHQQETQYF.

The chain has TRBV5-4 and TRBJ1-2; TRBD1 might be the D (6 bases). Germline V gene data show CDR1 as SGHNT and CDR2 as YYREEE (reference sequence). V was clipped by 4 bases and J by 4 bases, with 14 bases between them. The CDR3 covers 14 residues. CDR3 residues: CASSGTAGVYGYTF. The CDR3 DNA sequence: TGTGCCAGCAGCGGGACCGCAGGGGTCTATGGCTACACCTTC.

This clone appeared once. The V call is TRBV19, the J call TRBJ2-5; D uncertain. The CDR3 sequence is 14 residues long. V shed 5 bases and J shed 5 bases, with 15 bases lying between them. CDR1 is LNHDA and CDR2 is SQIVND in the germline V gene (reference sequence). The CDR3 spells CASSELPGGETQYF. CDR3 DNA: TGTGCCAGTAGTGAGCTGCCGGGTGGGGAGACCCAGTACTTC.

The chain has TRBV5-1 and TRBJ1-3; D is perhaps TRBD1 (5 bases). Germline V lookup: CDR1 SGHRS, CDR2 YFSETQ. This CDR3 spans 17 amino acids. Trimming took 1 base from V and 4 from J, leaving 18 bases between them. CDR3 sequence: CASSLLSGTSGGNTIYF. Here the CDR3 DNA reads TGCGCCAGCAGCTTGTTATCAGGGACTTCAGGAGGAAACACCATATATTTT. The full variable domain, in which reference TRBV5-1 and TRBJ1-3 provide the parts outside the CDR3, is KAGVTQTPRYLIKTRGQQVTLSCSPISGHRSVSWYQQTPGQGLQFLFEYFSETQRNKGNFPGRFSGRQFSNSRSEMNVSTLELGDSALYLCASSLLSGTSGGNTIYFGEGSWLTVV.